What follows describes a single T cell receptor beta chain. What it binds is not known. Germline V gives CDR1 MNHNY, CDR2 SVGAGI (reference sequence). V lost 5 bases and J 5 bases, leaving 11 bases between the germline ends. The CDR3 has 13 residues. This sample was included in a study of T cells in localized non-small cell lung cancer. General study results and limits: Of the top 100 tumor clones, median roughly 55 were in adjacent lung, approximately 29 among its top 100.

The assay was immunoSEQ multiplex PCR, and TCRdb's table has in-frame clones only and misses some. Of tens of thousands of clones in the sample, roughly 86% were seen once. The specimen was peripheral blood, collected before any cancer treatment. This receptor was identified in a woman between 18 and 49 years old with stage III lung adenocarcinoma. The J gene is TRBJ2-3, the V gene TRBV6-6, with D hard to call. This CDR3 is CASSPYTGDTQYF. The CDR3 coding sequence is TGTGCCAGCAGTCCCTATACGGGAGATACGCAGTATTTT.